The clone carrying this TCR beta chain has more than one count but fewer than ten. No patient received treatment before thyroid surgery. The data stem from a study of metastatic and nonmetastatic thyroid tumors. TCRdb re-called the PCR reads with MiXCR. The sample includes about 3,300 clones, more than 25% seen only once; the top ten take around 16%. The CDR3 has 14 amino acids. From germline, CDR1 is MRHNA and CDR2 SNTAGT. V was trimmed by 5 bases and J by 7 bases, leaving 17 bases between them. The source is a female donor with papillary thyroid cancer or a benign thyroid nodule (not recorded which). Some clones in this sample may be carry-over from other donors' samples. The chain links TRBV6-4 to TRBJ1-2; D possibly corresponds to TRBD1 (5 bases). The sequenced material came from tumor tissue. DNA for the CDR3: TGTGCCAGCAGTTACGCCCCGGGGGAGAGTGGCTACACCTTC. Translated: CASSYAPGESGYTF.